Here is one T cell receptor beta chain with its context. The antigen is undetermined. Germline CDR1 is SGHVS and CDR2 is FQNEAQ. J was trimmed by 8 bases and V by 4 bases; bases with no gene match: 11. CDR3 length: 15 amino acids. This sample stems from a study of T cells in Graves' hyperthyroidism and ophthalmopathy. At the level of the study: Staff took peripheral blood when the initial diagnosis was made, before any treatment began.

Criteria for exclusion of patients were uncontrolled infection, other autoimmune disease, pregnancy or lactation. Diagnoses rested on clinical symptoms, serum thyroxine and TRAb, thyroid ultrasound and orbital computed tomography. Amplified TCR beta CDR3 regions came from RNA transcripts. The HTBI primer set drove a first-round RT-PCR of the TCR CDR3. TCRdb reprocessed the multiplex PCR reads with MiXCR, giving one entry per CDR3 protein. This table holds hundreds of thousands of distinct CDR3 sequences, 17% found once. Overall study findings and caveats: Ophthalmopathy was distinguished from stable hyperthyroidism by 13 V-J signatures.

Sequencing used blood. The sequence came from a woman in her sixties with Graves' ophthalmopathy. V is TRBV7-8 and J is TRBJ1-2, with 9 bases identical to TRBD1. The CDR3: CASSSQGAYTGGYTF. CDR3 coding DNA: TGTGCCAGCAGCTCACAGGGGGCTTATACGGGCGGCTACACCTTC. Looking up the rest from reference TRBV7-8 and TRBJ1-2 gives the full variable domain: GAGVSQSPRYKVAKRGQDVALRCDPISGHVSLFWYQQALGQGPEFLTYFQNEAQLDKSGLPSDRFFAERPEGSVSTLKIQRTQQEDSAVYLCASSSQGAYTGGYTFGSGTRLTVV.